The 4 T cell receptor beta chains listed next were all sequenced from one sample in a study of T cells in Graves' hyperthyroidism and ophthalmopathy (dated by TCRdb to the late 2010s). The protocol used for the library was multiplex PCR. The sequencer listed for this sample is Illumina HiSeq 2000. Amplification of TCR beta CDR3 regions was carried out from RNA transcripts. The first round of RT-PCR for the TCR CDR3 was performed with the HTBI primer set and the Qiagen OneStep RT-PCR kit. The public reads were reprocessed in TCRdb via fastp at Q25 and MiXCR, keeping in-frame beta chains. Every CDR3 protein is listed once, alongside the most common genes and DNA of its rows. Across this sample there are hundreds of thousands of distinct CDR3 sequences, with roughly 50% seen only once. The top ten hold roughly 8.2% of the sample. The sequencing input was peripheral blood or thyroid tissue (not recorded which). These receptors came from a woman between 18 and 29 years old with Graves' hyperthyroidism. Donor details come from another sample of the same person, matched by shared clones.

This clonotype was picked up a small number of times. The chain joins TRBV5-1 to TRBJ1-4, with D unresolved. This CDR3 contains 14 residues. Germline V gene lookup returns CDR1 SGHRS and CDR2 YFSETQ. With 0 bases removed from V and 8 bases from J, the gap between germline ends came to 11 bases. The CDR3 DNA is TGCGCCAGCAGCTTGGAAGGGTTCGAGGAAAAACTGTTTTTT. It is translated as CASSLEGFEEKLFF. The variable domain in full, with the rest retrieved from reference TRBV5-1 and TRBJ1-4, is KAGVTQTPRYLIKTRGQQVTLSCSPISGHRSVSWYQQTPGQGLQFLFEYFSETQRNKGNFPGRFSGRQFSNSRSEMNVSTLELGDSALYLCASSLEGFEEKLFFGSGTQLSVL.

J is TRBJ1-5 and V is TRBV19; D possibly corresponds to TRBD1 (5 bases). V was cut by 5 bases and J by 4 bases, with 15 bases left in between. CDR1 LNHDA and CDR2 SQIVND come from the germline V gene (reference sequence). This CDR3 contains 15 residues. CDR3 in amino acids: CASSPQLGENQPQHF. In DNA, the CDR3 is TGTGCCAGTAGTCCGCAATTGGGGGAAAATCAGCCCCAGCATTTT.

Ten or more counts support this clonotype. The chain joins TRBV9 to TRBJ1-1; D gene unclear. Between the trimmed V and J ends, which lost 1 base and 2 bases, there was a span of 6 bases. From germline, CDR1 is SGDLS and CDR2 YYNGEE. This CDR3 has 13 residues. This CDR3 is CASSVQVNTEAFF. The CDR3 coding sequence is TGTGCCAGCAGCGTACAGGTTAACACTGAAGCTTTCTTT.

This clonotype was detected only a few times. CDR3 sequence: CSAHRDDYEQYF. In DNA, the CDR3 is TGCAGTGCTCACCGGGACGACTACGAGCAGTACTTC. This rearrangement joins TRBV20-1 to TRBJ2-7; possibly TRBD1 or TRBD2 for D (5 bases each). Germline V lookup: CDR1 DFQATT, CDR2 SNEGSKA (reference sequence). The CDR3 is 12 residues long. Trimming removed 5 bases from V and 3 bases from J, with 11 bases in between.